These 14 T cell receptor beta chains were sequenced from one sample in a study of T-cell reconstitution after alpha-beta-depleted transplantation in children. Unique molecular identifiers tagged the TCRbeta library. TCRdb re-analysed the PCR reads in MiXCR, keeping a single row per CDR3 protein. The repertoire includes approximately 170,000 distinct CDR3 sequences, over 8.5% of them detected once, and over 10% sits in the top ten. The starting material was PBMCs, obtained before TCRalphabeta/CD19-depleted stem cell transplant. These TCRs come from a boy aged 2 to 10 with acute myeloid leukemia, due to receive a stem cell transplant.

Many counts were recorded for this clonotype. V usage is TRBV7-2 and J usage is TRBJ1-2, with 7 bases identical to TRBD1. This CDR3 contains 16 residues. J was trimmed by 4 bases and V by 5 bases; bases with no gene match: 13. In germline, CDR1 is SGHTA, CDR2 FQGNSA. CDR3 protein: CASSRQTPGQPYGYTF. The CDR3 DNA is TGTGCCAGCAGCCGCCAGACCCCGGGACAGCCCTATGGCTACACCTTC.

The table lists this clonotype with a few counts. The genes are TRBV6-1 and TRBJ1-1; D perhaps matches TRBD1 (6 bases). Per the germline V gene, CDR1 is MNHNS and CDR2 is SASEGT. The CDR3 length is 15 residues. The ends were cut back, 4 bases at V and 3 bases at J, with 15 bases in the middle. CDR3: CASSGRGGADTEAFF. Here the CDR3 DNA reads TGTGCCAGCAGTGGGAGGGGGGGCGCCGACACTGAAGCTTTCTTT.

This clonotype has a count of ten or more. This rearrangement joins TRBV5-1 to TRBJ2-1, with D perhaps matching TRBD2 (7 bases). This CDR3 is built from 15 residues. Germline V gene lookup returns CDR1 SGHRS and CDR2 YFSETQ. V gave up 0 bases and J gave up 6 bases, with 13 bases separating them. This chain's CDR3 is CASSLGGGRSNEQFF. CDR3 in DNA: TGCGCCAGCAGCTTGGGGGGGGGCCGATCCAATGAGCAGTTCTTC.

This clonotype showed up many times. This chain uses TRBV5-1 with TRBJ2-1; D may correspond to TRBD1 or TRBD2 (7 bases each). Germline values: CDR1 SGHRS, CDR2 YFSETQ. The CDR3 runs to 16 residues. V shed 4 bases and J shed 0 bases, with 14 bases lying between them. CDR3 nucleotide sequence: TGCGCCAGCAGCGCCCCAGGGGGGGGCTCCTACAATGAGCAGTTCTTC. This codes for CASSAPGGGSYNEQFF.

The genes are TRBV7-9 and TRBJ2-1; 9 bases match TRBD1. This CDR3 spans 14 amino acids. Germline loops: CDR1 SEHNR, CDR2 FQNEAQ (reference sequence). Trimming cost V 4 bases and J 2 bases; bases outside gene matches: 0. In DNA form, the CDR3 reads TGTGCCAGCAGCTGGGACAGGGCCTACAATGAGCAGTTCTTC. This gives the protein CASSWDRAYNEQFF.

This clonotype appeared many times. This sequence joins TRBV20-1 and TRBJ1-2; D gene unclear. The CDR3 has 14 residues. The germline V gene encodes CDR1 DFQATT and CDR2 SNEGSKA (reference sequence). The V end was cut by 5 bases, the J end by 0 bases, with 13 bases between. The CDR3 DNA sequence: TGCAGTGCTCCGACGGATTTGTCTAACTATGGCTACACCTTC. Protein product: CSAPTDLSNYGYTF.

A note on this clonotype: Possible read error: a much larger clone is one base away. The rearrangement links TRBV29-1 to TRBJ2-7; 13 bases are shared with TRBD2. The ends lost 6 bases at V and 6 bases at J; junction bases unmatched: 8. CDR1 is SQVTM and CDR2 is ANQGSEA in the germline V gene. CDR3 size: 14 residues. CDR3 DNA sequence: TGCAGCGTCAGCCCGGGACTAGCGGGGTGCGAGCAGTACTTC. Translation: CSVSPGLAGCEQYF.

This clonotype was counted at least ten times. This chain joins TRBV3-1 and TRBJ2-1; no firm D call. This CDR3 comprises 15 residues. CDR1 and CDR2 from the germline V gene are LGHDT and YNNKEL (reference sequence). The V end was cut by 0 bases, the J end by 11 bases, with 17 bases between. The CDR3, as DNA: TGTGCCAGCAGCCAAGACCGTCAGGTCCAAGAACAGCAGTTCTTC. It is translated as CASSQDRQVQEQQFF.

The chain joins TRBV12-3 or TRBV12-4 to TRBJ2-3, with 8 positions matching TRBD2. After removal of 3 bases from V and 12 bases from J, the junction contained 11 bases not matched to a gene. CDR3 size: 14 residues. CDR3 bases: TGTGCCAGCAGTTTCGGGGGGGCTGGAGTTACACAGTATTTT. Translated, it gives CASSFGGAGVTQYF.

This clonotype has a count of ten or more. J is TRBJ2-1 and V is TRBV6-7; 8 bases fit TRBD2. TRBV6-7 is recorded as an ORF, its role being uncertain. V lost 7 bases, J lost 1 base, and 6 bases stayed unmatched. The CDR3 consists of 15 residues. Written as DNA, the CDR3 is TGTGCCAGCAAAGTAGCGGGGTTATCCTACAATGAGCAGTTCTTC. Translating gives CASKVAGLSYNEQFF.

Ten or more counts support this clonotype. This chain links TRBV30 with TRBJ1-6, with a possible D match to TRBD1 (5 bases). Germline V gene data show CDR1 as GTSNPN and CDR2 as SVGIG (reference sequence). V lost 2 bases and J lost 7, with 12 bases in between. The CDR3 runs 14 residues. The CDR3 sequence is CAWSTGTENSPLHF. In nucleotides, the CDR3 is TGTGCCTGGAGTACCGGGACGGAGAATTCACCCCTCCACTTT.

This clonotype has a count of ten or more. CDR3 bases: TGCAGTGCTAGAGATCTCAATCGGGCCAACGTCCTGACTTTC. As protein: CSARDLNRANVLTF. This chain connects TRBV20-1 to TRBJ2-6, with D uncertain. The CDR3 contains 14 residues. With 0 bases removed from V and 5 bases from J, the gap between germline ends came to 8 bases. Germline V gene sequence: CDR1 DFQATT, CDR2 SNEGSKA (reference sequence).

In regard to this clonotype: Germline is not matched at one junction end, which may reflect a read error. The chain joins TRBV3-1 to TRBJ2-1; 8 bases match TRBD1. This CDR3 spans 19 amino acids. The V gene's germline CDR1 is LGHDT and CDR2 YNNKEL (reference sequence). DNA of the CDR3: TGTACCAGCTGCCCCCCGAACCGGGACAGGCATGAGGCTAACAATGAGCAGTTCTTC. It is translated as CTSCPPNRDRHEANNEQFF.

This clonotype appeared many times. V is TRBV20-1 and J is TRBJ2-1; TRBD2 matches at 12 bases. This CDR3 has 17 amino acids. Germline V lookup: CDR1 DFQATT, CDR2 SNEGSKA (reference sequence). The V segment lost 3 bases and the J segment 7 bases; nucleotides outside the gene matches: 13. The CDR3 DNA is TGCAGTGCTAGGAGATCGACTAGCGGGAGTATGCCGAATGAGCAGTTCTTC. It codes for CSARRSTSGSMPNEQFF.